The next 11 T cell receptor beta chains were all read from a single sample in a study of T cells in Graves' hyperthyroidism and ophthalmopathy. Researchers amplified the TCR beta CDR3 regions from RNA transcripts. First-round RT-PCR with HTBI primers amplified the TCR CDR3 region. One entry per CDR3 protein, called by TCRdb with MiXCR from the multiplex PCR reads. This table has some 560,000 distinct CDR3 sequences, around 15% appearing once. The sample comprised blood. The receptors stem from a woman aged 40 to 55 with Graves' hyperthyroidism.

This clonotype was recorded many times. CDR3 sequence: CASSLSPAGGPGANVLTF. The CDR3 DNA is TGTGCCAGCAGTTTATCCCCCGCGGGAGGGCCTGGGGCCAACGTCCTGACTTTC. This chain connects TRBV12-3 or TRBV12-4 to TRBJ2-6, with 9 bases aligning to TRBD2. V was pared by 2 bases and J by 2 bases, with 7 bases of the junction left unmatched. The CDR3 contains 18 residues.

The chain carries TRBV12-3 or TRBV12-4 and TRBJ1-1; the D gene is possibly TRBD1 (5 bases). V was shortened by 2 bases and J by 3 bases, with 16 bases between the two germline ends. The CDR3 totals 16 residues. The CDR3 region is CASSLSFGADYTEAFF. CDR3 coding DNA: TGTGCCAGCAGTTTAAGCTTTGGGGCAGATTACACTGAAGCTTTCTTT.

This clonotype was counted many times. V gene TRBV20-1 combines with J gene TRBJ2-1, with a tentative D call TRBD1 (5 bases). The CDR3 is 12 residues long. Per germline, CDR1 DFQATT and CDR2 SNEGSKA (reference sequence). The DNA for the CDR3 is TGCGGGGCCTTAGGGTCTGGCAATGAGCAGTTCTTC. Translated: CGALGSGNEQFF.

The chain has TRBV6-1 and TRBJ2-5; 16 positions agree with TRBD2. CDR1 MNHNS and CDR2 SASEGT come from the germline V gene. V was clipped by 8 bases and J by 0 bases; unmatched bases: 9. The CDR3 has 18 amino acids. For the CDR3, the DNA is TGTGCCAGCGGGGGCCCGGGACTAGCGGGAGGGTACCAAGAGACCCAGTACTTC. Translated: CASGGPGLAGGYQETQYF.

In its sample, this clonotype was seen a few times. This chain connects TRBV20-1 to TRBJ2-7; D possibly corresponds to TRBD1 (7 bases). The CDR3 is 13 amino acids. V was pared by 5 bases and J by 7 bases, with 18 bases between. Germline V gives CDR1 DFQATT, CDR2 SNEGSKA (reference sequence). As DNA, the CDR3 is TGCAGTGCTCCAGGCGGGACAGCAGGGGAGCAGTACTTC. It yields the protein CSAPGGTAGEQYF.

The chain couples TRBV7-2 to TRBJ2-7, with TRBD2 as a possible D gene (7 bases). Germline CDR1 and CDR2: SGHTA and FQGNSA. This CDR3 is 14 amino acids long. The ends were cut back, 5 bases at V and 5 bases at J, with 16 bases in the middle. CDR3 protein: CASSLGGGADEQYF. CDR3 sequence (DNA): TGTGCCAGCAGCCTAGGGGGGGGGGCCGACGAGCAGTACTTC.

The genes are TRBV6-1 and TRBJ2-7; D call uncertain. Germline V gene lookup returns CDR1 MNHNS and CDR2 SASEGT. The CDR3 is 11 residues long. As DNA, the CDR3 is TGTCTCACCGGAGTGCACTACGAGCAGTACTTC. It yields the protein CLTGVHYEQYF.

This clonotype was recorded at least ten times. The CDR3 loop is CASSPRGGVDTEAFF. In DNA form, the CDR3 reads TGTGCCAGCTCACCACGGGGGGGGGTAGACACTGAAGCTTTCTTT. The chain is built from TRBV18 and TRBJ1-1; TRBD1 is a possible D gene (5 bases). V was pared by 1 base and J by 3 bases, with 12 bases between. The CDR3 totals 15 residues. Germline lookup yields CDR1 KGHSH and CDR2 LQKENI. Together with reference TRBV18 and TRBJ1-1, the CDR3 gives the full variable domain: NAGVMQNPRHLVRRRGQEARLRCSPMKGHSHVYWYRQLPEEGLKFMVYLQKENIIDESGMPKERFSAEFPKEGPSILRIQQVVRGDSAAYFCASSPRGGVDTEAFFGQGTRLTVV.

V usage is TRBV11-3 and J usage is TRBJ2-1, with 8 positions matching TRBD2. V was pared by 4 bases and J by 5 bases, with 7 bases of the junction left unmatched. In germline, CDR1 is SGHNT, CDR2 YENEEA. CDR3 length equals 15 residues. The CDR3: CASSSEAGVDNEQFF. CDR3 bases: TGTGCCAGCAGCTCAGAAGCGGGAGTCGACAATGAGCAGTTCTTC.

This clonotype came up many times. The chain carries TRBV30 and TRBJ2-7, with TRBD1 matching 7 bases. CDR1 is GTSNPN and CDR2 is SVGIG in the germline V gene (reference sequence). J lost 6 bases, V lost 1 base, and 6 bases had no gene match. The CDR3 has 13 residues. CDR3 sequence reads: CAWSDQTGSEQYF. The DNA of the CDR3 is TGTGCCTGGAGTGACCAGACAGGGAGCGAGCAGTACTTC.

This clonotype was observed at least ten times. Germline and junction disagree at one end, which may indicate a read error. The rearrangement joins TRBV20-1 to TRBJ2-5; TRBD2 agrees at 11 bases. The CDR3 is 17 residues long. Germline V gene lookup returns CDR1 DFQATT and CDR2 SNEGSKA (reference sequence). For the CDR3, the DNA is TGCAGTGCTAGAGGATTGGTAGCGGGAGGGCAGATAGAGGCCCAGTACTTC. This translates into CSARGLVAGGQIEAQYF.